The 20 T cell receptor beta chains listed next were all sequenced from one sample in a study of blood T cell repertoires in COVID-19. Here immunoSEQ multiplex PCR was the method, and the copy in TCRdb shows in-frame clones only, minus some. The sample includes roughly 290,000 clones, approximately 90% of them seen just once. Sequencing was done on a sample of peripheral blood. The origin of the receptors is a man aged 30-40 years with acute or convalescent COVID-19.

This clone was seen repeatedly, ten times or more. The CDR3 sequence is CASRFQGANSPLHF. In DNA form, the CDR3 reads TGTGCCAGTAGATTTCAGGGGGCGAATTCACCCCTCCACTTT. The chain links TRBV19 to TRBJ1-6; 8 bases are shared with TRBD1. V lost 6 bases to trimming and J lost 7 bases; unmatched junction nucleotides: 5. CDR3 length equals 14 residues. Germline values: CDR1 LNHDA, CDR2 SQIVND (reference sequence). The variable domain in full, with the rest retrieved from reference TRBV19 and TRBJ1-6, is DGGITQSPKYLFRKEGQNVTLSCEQNLNHDAMYWYRQDPGQGLRLIYYSQIVNDFQKGDIAEGYSVSREKKESFPLTVTSAQKNPTAFYLCASRFQGANSPLHFGNGTRLTVT.

This sequence joins TRBV4-2 and TRBJ1-6, with D perhaps matching TRBD1 (6 bases). V lost 0 bases and J 9 bases, leaving 18 bases between the germline ends. This CDR3 is 17 amino acids long. CDR1 is LGHNA, CDR2 YNFKEQ, per germline. The chain's CDR3 is CASSQEKFQGSVSPLHF. The CDR3 bases are TGTGCCAGCAGCCAAGAGAAGTTTCAGGGGTCCGTTTCACCCCTCCACTTT.

The chain is built from TRBV19 and TRBJ2-7; 8 nucleotides agree with TRBD2. The CDR3 totals 13 residues. Germline assignment: CDR1 LNHDA and CDR2 SQIVND (reference sequence). The V and J ends lost 3 bases and 5 bases, in that order; junction bases with no gene match: 3. The CDR3 DNA follows: TGTGCCAGTAGTATGCGGCGGGAGGACGAGCAGTACTTC. It specifies CASSMRREDEQYF.

The CDR3 is CASSLSGPYGYTF. The CDR3 DNA is TGTGCCAGCAGCTTGTCAGGGCCCTATGGCTACACCTTC. The J gene is TRBJ1-2, the V gene TRBV5-4, with a tentative D call TRBD1 (5 bases). The CDR3 is made up of 13 amino acids. Trimming pared 1 base from V and 4 bases from J, leaving 8 bases between. CDR1 and CDR2 from the germline V gene are SGHNT and YYREEE (reference sequence).

The chain has TRBV28 and TRBJ2-7; D perhaps matches TRBD2 (7 bases). The V gene's germline CDR1 is MDHEN and CDR2 SYDVKM. The germline V and J ends were trimmed by 3 bases and 2 bases, with 14 bases remaining between them. The CDR3 is 15 residues long. The CDR3 DNA follows: TGTGCCAGCAGTTTGGCGGGGGCGAGGACCTACGAGCAGTACTTC. This gives the protein CASSLAGARTYEQYF.

This rearrangement joins TRBV4-1 to TRBJ2-6, with 9 nucleotides matching TRBD1. Germline V CDR1 and CDR2: MGHRA, YSYEKL. After removal of 2 bases from V and 0 bases from J, the junction contained 8 bases not matched to a gene. This CDR3 contains 19 residues. The CDR3 loop is CASSQSTGGVGSGANVLTF. In nucleotides, the CDR3 is TGCGCCAGCAGCCAATCAACAGGGGGCGTAGGCTCTGGGGCCAACGTCCTGACTTTC.

This clone showed up just a few times. This chain joins TRBV5-1 and TRBJ2-3; 7 bases line up with TRBD2. The CDR3 is 15 amino acids. The V gene's germline CDR1 is SGHRS and CDR2 YFSETQ. Germline trimming cut 4 bases from V and 4 bases from J; bases unmatched to any gene: 9. CDR3 sequence: CASSPAGEGPDTQYF. Here the CDR3 DNA reads TGCGCCAGCAGCCCCGCGGGGGAGGGTCCAGATACGCAGTATTTT.

The chain joins TRBV14 to TRBJ2-1; D unresolved. Germline loops: CDR1 SGHDN, CDR2 FVKESK. The CDR3 is made up of 15 amino acids. V lost 8 bases and J 0 bases, leaving 14 bases between the germline ends. The CDR3 loop is CASAPEISSYNEQFF. In nucleotides, the CDR3 is TGTGCCAGCGCACCTGAAATTAGCTCCTACAATGAGCAGTTCTTC.

The rearrangement links TRBV5-8 to TRBJ1-2, with D hard to call. Per germline, CDR1 SGHTS and CDR2 YDEGEE. V shed 5 bases and J shed 6 bases, with 17 bases lying between them. This CDR3 region has 14 residues. The CDR3 bases are TGTGCCAGCAGTGACAACGACTACGGACATGGCTACACCTTC. Its translation is CASSDNDYGHGYTF. The full variable domain, rest sourced from reference TRBV5-8 and TRBJ1-2, is EAGVTQSPTHLIKTRGQQATLRCSPISGHTSVYWYQQALGLGLQFLLWYDEGEERNRGNFPPRFSGRQFPNYSSELNVNALELEDSALYLCASSDNDYGHGYTFGSGTRLTVV.

The chain uses TRBV28 and TRBJ2-2; the match to TRBD1 covers 9 bases. The CDR3 is 13 residues long. V shed 6 bases and J 4 bases; nucleotides not matched to a gene: 0. Germline V CDR1 and CDR2: MDHEN, SYDVKM. In DNA form, the CDR3 reads TGTGCCAGCAGGACAGGGGGCACCGGGGAGCTGTTTTTT. This encodes CASRTGGTGELFF.

The chain links TRBV9 to TRBJ2-1; 14 nucleotides line up with TRBD2. The germline V gene encodes CDR1 SGDLS and CDR2 YYNGEE. CDR3 length equals 17 residues. The J segment lost 1 base and the V segment lost 3 bases, leaving 3 bases of the junction unmatched. This chain's CDR3 is CASSGLAGGRSYNEQFF. CDR3 DNA: TGTGCCAGCAGCGGACTAGCGGGGGGGCGTTCCTACAATGAGCAGTTCTTC.

The chain has TRBV10-3 and TRBJ1-5; D gene unclear. The CDR3 covers 13 residues. V shed 2 bases and J shed 5 bases, with 7 bases lying between them. Germline V gene data show CDR1 as ENHRY and CDR2 as SYGVKD. The CDR3 DNA follows: TGTGCCATCAGTGAGGGTGAGCATCAGCCCCAGCATTTT. Protein product: CAISEGEHQPQHF.

The chain has TRBV5-5 and TRBJ1-4, with D maybe TRBD1 (5 bases). CDR1 and CDR2 from the germline V gene are SGHKS and YYEKEE (reference sequence). Trimming took off 6 bases at V and 0 bases at J, with 9 bases between the two ends. The CDR3 totals 14 residues. CDR3 protein: CASTQGTTNEKLFF. CDR3 in DNA: TGTGCCAGCACCCAGGGTACAACTAATGAAAAACTGTTTTTT.

The chain combines TRBV9 with TRBJ2-7; D may be TRBD2 (6 bases). The CDR3 has 14 residues. V was pared by 3 bases and J by 7 bases, with 17 bases between. In germline, CDR1 is SGDLS, CDR2 YYNGEE. DNA of the CDR3: TGTGCCAGCAGCGCTCCGGGGGTCTTACGAGAGCAGTACTTC. This translates into CASSAPGVLREQYF.

The chain has TRBV30 and TRBJ2-3, with 7 bases lining up with TRBD2. The CDR3 is 13 residues long. The junction had 4 bases not matched to a gene; V was cut back by 5 bases and J by 2 bases. Germline V CDR1 and CDR2: GTSNPN, SVGIG (reference sequence). This chain's CDR3 is CAWGGRVTDTQYF. The CDR3 nucleotides are TGTGCCTGGGGGGGGAGGGTCACAGATACGCAGTATTTT.

The chain employs TRBV30 and TRBJ2-3, with 9 bases that match TRBD2. V shed 1 base and J 5 bases; nucleotides not matched to a gene: 4. The CDR3 contains 14 residues. The germline V gene has CDR1 GTSNPN and CDR2 SVGIG (reference sequence). CDR3 amino acids: CAWSGGRAGDTQYF. CDR3 nucleotides: TGTGCCTGGAGTGGCGGGAGGGCAGGAGATACGCAGTATTTT.

The chain recombines TRBV11-2 with TRBJ2-2, with D uncertain. The germline V and J ends were trimmed by 2 bases and 8 bases, with 6 bases remaining between them. The CDR3 runs 12 residues. Germline V gene lookup returns CDR1 SGHAT and CDR2 FQNNGV. CDR3 nucleotides: TGTGCCAGCAGCTTATCAGGAGGGGAGCTGTTTTTT. Translation gives CASSLSGGELFF.

This chain uses TRBV12-5 with TRBJ1-6, with D perhaps matching TRBD1 (5 bases). There are 16 residues in the CDR3. V was clipped by 2 bases and J by 0 bases, with 8 bases between them. Germline V gives CDR1 LGHNT, CDR2 FRNRAP. The CDR3 region has the DNA TGTGCTAGTGGTTTGATCGGGGGCTCCTATAATTCACCCCTCCACTTT. The encoded protein is CASGLIGGSYNSPLHF. The variable domain in full, with the rest retrieved from reference TRBV12-5 and TRBJ1-6, is DARVTQTPRHKVTEMGQEVTMRCQPILGHNTVFWYRQTMMQGLELLAYFRNRAPLDDSGMPKDRFSAEMPDATLATLKIQPSEPRDSAVYFCASGLIGGSYNSPLHFGNGTRLTVT.

The CDR3 region has the DNA TGTGCCACCAGCAGAGTCCAGGGAGGAAACACCATATATTTT. Amino acids: CATSRVQGGNTIYF. The chain recombines TRBV15 with TRBJ1-3, with D perhaps matching TRBD1 (5 bases). Between the trimmed V and J ends, which lost 1 base and 4 bases, there was a span of 8 bases. Germline V gives CDR1 LNHNV, CDR2 YYDKDF (reference sequence). The CDR3 loop spans 14 amino acids.

This clone came up once. This chain uses TRBV7-9 with TRBJ2-3; 9 bases are a match to TRBD2. The CDR3 runs 16 residues. The junction had 7 bases not matched to a gene; V was cut back by 1 base and J by 5 bases. Germline-derived CDR1 and CDR2 are SEHNR and FQNEAQ (reference sequence). The CDR3 DNA is TGTGCCAGCAGCTTAGGAGCGGGAGGCCCCGGAGATACGCAGTATTTT. Residues: CASSLGAGGPGDTQYF.